This record looks at one T cell receptor (beta chain) sequence and its context. Antigen unknown. The record originates from a study of OX40 agonist ivuxolimab in advanced cancers. Study-wide findings and caveats: CD4+ and CD8+ blood T cells expanded clonally by week 6 at 0.1 to 3.0 mg/kg.

Trimming at V came to 5 bases and at J to 1 base, leaving 2 bases not matched to a gene. Germline V CDR1 and CDR2: MNHNY, SVGAGI (reference sequence). The CDR3 totals 14 residues. Sequenced by immunoSEQ multiplex PCR; TCRdb stores in-frame clones only, minus some. The repertoire consists of about 50,000 clones, with roughly 78% occurring once and the leading ten covering less than 2%. This TCR was sampled from an adult with an advanced solid tumor such as melanoma, head and neck, liver or kidney cancer. The rearrangement links TRBV6-6 to TRBJ2-1; 7 nucleotides line up with TRBD1. The starting material was CD4+ or CD8+ T cells sorted from blood, obtained in a trial of the OX40 agonist ivuxolimab. The CDR3 spells CASSPGQSYNEQFF. CDR3 sequence (DNA): TGTGCCAGCAGTCCGGGACAGTCCTACAATGAGCAGTTCTTC.